This TCR beta chain was sequenced in a study of response to subunit inactivated influenza vaccine. Points from the study as a whole: New T cells are recruited in small numbers by each seasonal influenza vaccination, according to the authors' suggestion.

TCRdb fed the RT-PCR reads into MiXCR, producing one record per CDR3 protein. The sample carries hundreds of thousands of distinct CDR3 sequences, approximately 17% recorded once. Germline CDR1 reads SGHAT; CDR2 reads FQNNGV. This CDR3 has 16 residues. V lost 3 bases to trimming and J lost 0 bases, with 11 bases between them. This clonotype was seen many times. The antigen remains unidentified. The clonotype was recovered from a man aged 50 to 60 who received an inactivated influenza vaccine. The chain has TRBV11-2 and TRBJ1-4; D unclear. The starting material was PBMCs from blood, obtained more than 4 days after vaccination. This CDR3 reads CASSFVRSATNEKLFF. The CDR3 coding sequence is TGTGCCAGCAGCTTTGTGCGCAGTGCAACTAATGAAAAACTGTTTTTT.